These 7 T cell receptor beta chains came from one sample sequenced in a study of shared clonotypes between healthy human individuals. Sequenced by immunoSEQ multiplex PCR; TCRdb stores in-frame clones only, minus some. The profile shows some 2,400,000 clones, approximately 96% of them singletons. Sequencing was done on a sample of naive CD4+ T cells sorted from blood. Subset given: CD45RA+ positively selected. These receptors came from a man between 18 and 29 years old in good health.

This chain joins TRBV30 and TRBJ2-5; D may be TRBD2 (6 bases). CDR3 length: 14 amino acids. V was cut by 1 base and J by 7 bases, with 16 bases left in between. Looked up from germline, CDR1 is GTSNPN and CDR2 is SVGIG (reference sequence). DNA for the CDR3: TGTGCCTGGAGTGCGACTAGTTCGGTTACGACCCAGTACTTC. Translation: CAWSATSSVTTQYF.

This sequence joins TRBV2 and TRBJ1-4; D is unresolved. This CDR3 is built from 15 residues. Germline V gene sequence: CDR1 SNHLY, CDR2 FYNNEI. V lost 1 base, J lost 4 bases, and 10 bases lay in between. CDR3 sequence (DNA): TGTGCCAGCAGTGAAGTCATCACGCATAATGAAAAACTGTTTTTT. Amino acid sequence: CASSEVITHNEKLFF. Full variable domain (remainder filled in from reference TRBV2 and TRBJ1-4): EPEVTQTPSHQVTQMGQEVILRCVPISNHLYFYWYRQILGQKVEFLVSFYNNEISEKSEIFDDQFSVERPDGSNFTLKIRSTKLEDSAMYFCASSEVITHNEKLFFGSGTQLSVL.

This clone was observed a single time. J is TRBJ2-5 and V is TRBV25-1; 7 nucleotides match TRBD1. The CDR3 totals 15 residues. The V gene end was trimmed by 2 bases and the J gene end by 2 bases; junction bases not matched to a gene: 5. Germline V lookup: CDR1 MGHDK, CDR2 SYGVNS. The CDR3 here is CASSEGTGQQETQYF. The CDR3 region has the DNA TGTGCCAGCAGTGAAGGTACGGGACAGCAAGAGACCCAGTACTTC.

This chain uses TRBV18 with TRBJ2-3, with D tentatively TRBD1 or TRBD2 (5 bases each). The CDR3 contains 16 residues. Germline V gene sequence: CDR1 KGHSH, CDR2 LQKENI. Between the trimmed V and J ends, which lost 3 bases and 2 bases, there was a span of 15 bases. DNA for the CDR3: TGTGCCAGCTCACCGGGGACGACAGCCACCACAGATACGCAGTATTTT. Its protein product is CASSPGTTATTDTQYF.

The rearrangement joins TRBV5-4 to TRBJ2-4; D gene unclear. The CDR3 has 14 amino acids. The germline V and J ends were trimmed by 0 bases and 6 bases, with 10 bases remaining between them. Germline V gene lookup returns CDR1 SGHNT and CDR2 YYREEE (reference sequence). The CDR3 DNA is TGTGCCAGCAGCTTGGCAAGGTTTCCAAACATTCAGTACTTC. This codes for CASSLARFPNIQYF.

This chain connects TRBV20-1 to TRBJ1-1; possible D gene TRBD1, 6 bases. V gave up 6 bases and J gave up 8 bases, with 13 bases separating them. Germline V gene sequence: CDR1 DFQATT, CDR2 SNEGSKA (reference sequence). The CDR3 loop spans 11 amino acids. CDR3 nucleotides: TGCAGTGCCGGACAGTTTCCAGAAGCTTTCTTT. Translation: CSAGQFPEAFF.

CDR3 coding DNA: TGTGCCAGCAGCGAATGGGGACAGCCCATCGAGGGCGAGCAGTACTTC. Translating gives CASSEWGQPIEGEQYF. The V call is TRBV2, the J call TRBJ2-7; TRBD1 matches at 7 bases. V was pared by 6 bases and J by 6 bases, with 17 bases of the junction left unmatched. Germline V lookup: CDR1 SNHLY, CDR2 FYNNEI. The CDR3 has 16 residues.